The 14 T cell receptor beta chains listed next were all sequenced from one sample in a study of OX40 agonist ivuxolimab in advanced cancers. Clones were read by immunoSEQ multiplex PCR, and TCRdb kept only the in-frame ones, dropping some. Of under 20,000 clones detected, roughly nine tenths appear once; the ten largest clones hold around a sixth. The sequencing used CD4+ or CD8+ T cells sorted from blood, collected in a trial of the OX40 agonist ivuxolimab. The receptors derive from an adult with an advanced solid tumor such as melanoma, head and neck, liver or kidney cancer.

The chain is built from TRBV29-1 and TRBJ2-3; D ambiguous. Germline-derived CDR1 and CDR2 are SQVTM and ANQGSEA. This CDR3 contains 14 residues. V was cut by 4 bases and J by 7 bases, with 18 bases left in between. CDR3 coding DNA: TGCAGCGTTGGTAAGGACCTCGTCCACTATACGCAGTATTTT. This encodes CSVGKDLVHYTQYF.

This clone has a single count. V gene TRBV9 combines with J gene TRBJ1-4; TRBD1 aligns across 10 bases. The V gene end was trimmed by 3 bases and the J gene end by 10 bases; junction bases not matched to a gene: 9. Germline values: CDR1 SGDLS, CDR2 YYNGEE. CDR3 length: 15 amino acids. The CDR3 spells CASSETTGGVSKLFF. CDR3 nucleotides: TGTGCCAGCAGCGAGACGACAGGGGGCGTCTCAAAACTGTTTTTT.

The chain has TRBV11-1 and TRBJ2-2; TRBD1 aligns across 9 bases. The J segment lost 1 base and the V segment lost 5 bases, leaving 5 bases of the junction unmatched. The CDR3 contains 16 residues. Per the germline V gene, CDR1 is SGHAT and CDR2 is FQDESV (reference sequence). CDR3: CASSLRQGVNTGELFF. The CDR3 DNA is TGTGCCAGCAGCCTGCGACAGGGGGTGAACACCGGGGAGCTGTTTTTT.

The chain links TRBV19 to TRBJ2-1; 7 bases are a match to TRBD1. Germline V gene sequence: CDR1 LNHDA, CDR2 SQIVND (reference sequence). This CDR3 region has 13 residues. V lost 6 bases to trimming and J lost 8 bases; unmatched junction nucleotides: 7. The CDR3 region is CASSKQGFDEQFF. The CDR3 DNA reads as TGTGCCAGTAGCAAACAGGGGTTCGATGAGCAGTTCTTC.

The chain employs TRBV27 and TRBJ2-3; D unclear. The CDR3 contains 16 residues. Per germline, CDR1 MNHEY and CDR2 SMNVEV (reference sequence). V lost 1 base, J lost 1 base, and 12 bases lay in between. The CDR3 bases are TGTGCCAGCAGTTTATTGGCCTCGACCCGCACAGATACGCAGTATTTT. Translation: CASSLLASTRTDTQYF.

This chain uses TRBV14 with TRBJ2-3; TRBD2 agrees at 8 bases. There are 16 residues in the CDR3. V lost 1 base and J lost 2; bases outside the gene matches: 5. Germline V gene sequence: CDR1 SGHDN, CDR2 FVKESK. CDR3 coding DNA: TGTGCCAGCAGCCAAGTTACTAGCGGAGTCACAGATACGCAGTATTTT. As protein: CASSQVTSGVTDTQYF. The full variable domain, its missing parts supplied by reference TRBV14 and TRBJ2-3, is EAGVTQFPSHSVIEKGQTVTLRCDPISGHDNLYWYRRVMGKEIKFLLHFVKESKQDESGMPNNRFLAERTGGTYSTLKVQPAELEDSGVYFCASSQVTSGVTDTQYFGPGTRLTVL.

The rearrangement joins TRBV5-1 to TRBJ1-4; D is possibly TRBD1 (5 bases). Germline V gene lookup returns CDR1 SGHRS and CDR2 YFSETQ. Trimming cost V 0 bases and J 8 bases, with 20 bases left between them. The CDR3 is made up of 17 amino acids. For the CDR3, the DNA is TGCGCCAGCAGCTTGGCCAGGGTAGGAGGGCCTCCAGAAAAACTGTTTTTT. It is translated as CASSLARVGGPPEKLFF. Combining the CDR3 with reference TRBV5-1 and TRBJ1-4 gives the whole variable domain KAGVTQTPRYLIKTRGQQVTLSCSPISGHRSVSWYQQTPGQGLQFLFEYFSETQRNKGNFPGRFSGRQFSNSRSEMNVSTLELGDSALYLCASSLARVGGPPEKLFFGSGTQLSVL.

The count of this clone is one. The rearrangement uses TRBV25-1 and TRBJ2-1, with 9 nucleotides matching TRBD2. V lost 3 bases and J lost 0; bases outside the gene matches: 0. CDR3 length equals 15 residues. The V gene's germline CDR1 is MGHDK and CDR2 SYGVNS. The chain's CDR3 is CASSETSGSYNEQFF. As DNA, the CDR3 is TGTGCCAGCAGTGAGACTAGCGGCTCCTACAATGAGCAGTTCTTC. Using reference TRBV25-1 and TRBJ2-1 for the parts outside the CDR3, the full variable domain is EADIYQTPRYLVIGTGKKITLECSQTMGHDKMYWYQQDPGMELHLIHYSYGVNSTEKGDLSSESTVSRIRTEHFPLTLESARPSHTSQYLCASSETSGSYNEQFFGPGTRLTVL.

The V call is TRBV9, the J call TRBJ2-6; D is ambiguous. Germline assignment: CDR1 SGDLS and CDR2 YYNGEE. V lost 0 bases to trimming and J lost 0 bases, with 7 bases between them. This CDR3 is built from 16 residues. The CDR3 here is CASSVAPSSGANVLTF. In nucleotides, the CDR3 is TGTGCCAGCAGCGTAGCTCCGAGCTCTGGGGCCAACGTCCTGACTTTC.

The chain is built from TRBV6-6 and TRBJ1-4; a possible D gene is TRBD1 (6 bases). Trimming stripped 4 bases from V and 6 bases from J, with 12 bases between. The CDR3 covers 14 residues. The germline V gene has CDR1 MNHNY and CDR2 SVGAGI (reference sequence). CDR3 in amino acids: CASSSRQEDEKLFF. The CDR3 nucleotides are TGTGCCAGCAGTTCGCGACAGGAGGATGAAAAACTGTTTTTT.

The chain couples TRBV11-3 to TRBJ2-1, with D maybe TRBD2 (6 bases). Germline V lookup: CDR1 SGHNT, CDR2 YENEEA. V was cut by 4 bases and J by 2 bases, with 18 bases left in between. The CDR3 has 17 amino acids. Here the CDR3 reads CASSSEPSSGPYNEQFF. CDR3 nucleotides: TGTGCCAGCAGCTCAGAGCCCTCGAGCGGGCCCTACAATGAGCAGTTCTTC.

On this clone itself: One end of the junction fails to match germline, which may point to a read error. The V gene is TRBV7-7, the J gene TRBJ1-2; D possibly corresponds to TRBD1 (5 bases). The CDR3 consists of 16 residues. Germline V lookup: CDR1 SSHAT, CDR2 FNYEAQ (reference sequence). The CDR3 reads CASSRMGDLPVGGYTF. DNA for the CDR3: TGTGCTAGCAGCCGTATGGGGGACCTCCCCGTGGGTGGCTACACCTTC. The full variable domain, in which reference TRBV7-7 and TRBJ1-2 provide the parts outside the CDR3, is GAGVSQSPRYKVTKRGQDVTLRCDPISSHATLYWYQQALGQGPEFLTYFNYEAQPDKSGLPSDRFSAERPEGSISTLTIQRTEQRDSAMYRCASSRMGDLPVGGYTFGSGTRLTVV.

The genes are TRBV10-3 and TRBJ1-5; D might be TRBD1 (6 bases). Germline V gene sequence: CDR1 ENHRY, CDR2 SYGVKD. Between the trimmed V and J ends, which lost 4 bases and 6 bases, there was a span of 16 bases. This CDR3 is built from 15 residues. The DNA of the CDR3 is TGTGCCATCAGTGGGGGGTCGGGGGGCTCTCAGCCCCAGCATTTT. Its protein is CAISGGSGGSQPQHF.

The J gene is TRBJ1-5, the V gene TRBV6-1, with 8 bases lining up with TRBD1. Germline trimming cut 6 bases from V and 5 bases from J; bases unmatched to any gene: 9. There are 15 residues in the CDR3. Germline-derived CDR1 and CDR2 are MNHNS and SASEGT. The CDR3 sequence: CASSAGDRPYQPQHF. The DNA of the CDR3 is TGTGCCAGCAGCGCCGGGGACAGGCCCTATCAGCCCCAGCATTTT.